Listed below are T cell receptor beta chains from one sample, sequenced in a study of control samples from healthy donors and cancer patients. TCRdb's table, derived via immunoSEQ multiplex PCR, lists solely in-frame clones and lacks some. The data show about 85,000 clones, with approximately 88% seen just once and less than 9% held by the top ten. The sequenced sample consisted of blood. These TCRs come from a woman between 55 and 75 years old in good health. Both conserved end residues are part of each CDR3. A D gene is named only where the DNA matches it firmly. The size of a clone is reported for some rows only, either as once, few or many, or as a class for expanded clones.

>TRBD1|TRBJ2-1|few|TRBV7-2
TGTGCCAGCAGCCCACGGACAGGGTCCTACAATGAGCAGTTCTTC
CASSPRTGSYNEQFF
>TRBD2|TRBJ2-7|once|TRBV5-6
TGTGCCAGCAGAACCGCGGGAGGGCAACCCTACGAGCAGTACTTC
CASRTAGGQPYEQYF
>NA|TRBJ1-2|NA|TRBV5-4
TGTGCCAGCAGCTCCCAACAGAGACCTAACTATGGCTACACCTTC
CASSSQQRPNYGYTF
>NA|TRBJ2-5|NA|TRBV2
TGTGCCAGCAGGGAACAAGAGACCCAGTACTTC
CASREQETQYF
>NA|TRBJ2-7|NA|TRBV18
TGTGCCAGCTCACCTTGGGACATTCTCGACGAGCAGTACTTC
CASSPWDILDEQYF
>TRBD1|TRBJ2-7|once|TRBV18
TGTGCCAGCTCACCGGGACAGGGGGCAAGGGAGCAGTACTTC
CASSPGQGAREQYF
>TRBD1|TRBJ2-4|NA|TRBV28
TGTGCCAGCAGTACGGAACAGGGGGCGCCAGGGTACTTC
CASSTEQGAPGYF
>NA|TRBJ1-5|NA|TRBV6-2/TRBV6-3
TGTGCCAGCAGTCCCGCCAGGGTATGGCAGCCCCAGCATTTT
CASSPARVWQPQHF
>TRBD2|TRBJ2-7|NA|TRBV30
TGTGCCTGGAGTGTACGGGACGTACGACTAGCGGGAGTTAGAAACGAGCAGTACTTC
CAWSVRDVRLAGVRNEQYF
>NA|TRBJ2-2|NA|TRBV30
TGTGCCTGGAGTATAGACTTGATCGGGGAGCTGTTTTTT
CAWSIDLIGELFF
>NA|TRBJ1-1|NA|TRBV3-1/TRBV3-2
TGTGCCAGCAGCCAATCGGATGGCGGACACGAAGAAGCTTTCTTT
CASSQSDGGHEEAFF
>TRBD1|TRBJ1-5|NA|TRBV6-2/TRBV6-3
TGTGCCAGCAGTTATCACCAAGGGGGCGGTCAGCCCCAGCATTTT
CASSYHQGGGQPQHF
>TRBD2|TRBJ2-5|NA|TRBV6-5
TGTGCCGGACTAGGGAGGCCCGCTGAAGAGACCCAGTACTTC
CAGLGRPAEETQYF
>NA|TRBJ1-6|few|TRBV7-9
TGTGCCAGCAGCTCGATCCTGGGCGGACCCCTCCACTTT
CASSSILGGPLHF
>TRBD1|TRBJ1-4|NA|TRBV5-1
TGCGCCAGCAGCTCCACGACAGGGGGTAGAGAAAAACTGTTTTTT
CASSSTTGGREKLFF
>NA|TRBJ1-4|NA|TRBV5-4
TGTGCCAGCAGCATCCGGGACGAGGAAAAACTGTTTTTT
CASSIRDEEKLFF
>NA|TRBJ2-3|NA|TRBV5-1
TGCGCCAGCAGCTCCAACACGCTAGGGACTGGACGCACAGATACGCAGTATTTT
CASSSNTLGTGRTDTQYF
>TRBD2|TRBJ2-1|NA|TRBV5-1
TGCGCCAGCAGCTGGACCGGGACTAGCGGGGGGGCCCCCACTGAGCAGTTCTTC
CASSWTGTSGGAPTEQFF
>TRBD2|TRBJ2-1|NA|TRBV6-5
TGTGCCAGCAGTTTAACTAGCGGATCCTACAATGAGCAGTTCTTC
CASSLTSGSYNEQFF
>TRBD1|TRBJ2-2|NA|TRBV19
TGTGCCAGCTTTAGTCCGGGACAGGGGTTCGCCGGGGAGCTGTTTTTT
CASFSPGQGFAGELFF
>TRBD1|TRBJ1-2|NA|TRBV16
TGTGCCAGCAGCCAATCTAAGACAGGGAGGGGGATTGACTATGGCTACACCTTC
CASSQSKTGRGIDYGYTF
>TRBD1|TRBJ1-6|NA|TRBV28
TGTGCCAGCAGTTTAGCACAGGGGGGAAGCTCCTATAATTCACCCCTCCACTTT
CASSLAQGGSSYNSPLHF
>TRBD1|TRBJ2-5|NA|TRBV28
TGTGCCAGCAACCCCTGGACAGGGCAAGAGACCCAGTACTTC
CASNPWTGQETQYF
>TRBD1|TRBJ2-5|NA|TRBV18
TGTGCCAGCCCTAACAGCCCGGTCGGGACAGGGACCCAAGAGACCCAGTACTTC
CASPNSPVGTGTQETQYF
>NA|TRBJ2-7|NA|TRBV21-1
TGTGCCAGCAGCAAATTGTCTTACGAGCAGTACTTC
CASSKLSYEQYF
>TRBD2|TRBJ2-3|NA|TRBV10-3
TGTGCCATCAGGGGACTAGCGAGCACAGATACGCAGTATTTT
CAIRGLASTDTQYF
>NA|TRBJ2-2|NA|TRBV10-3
TGTGCCATCAGTGAAGGAGGGGAGCTGTTTTTT
CAISEGGELFF
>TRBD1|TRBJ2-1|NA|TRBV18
TGTGCCAGCTCAAGCGACAGGGCTGGCTACAATGAGCAGTTCTTC
CASSSDRAGYNEQFF
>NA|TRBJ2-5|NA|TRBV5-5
TGTGCCAGCAGCCGGACGCTAGGATCTGACCAAGAGACCCAGTACTTC
CASSRTLGSDQETQYF
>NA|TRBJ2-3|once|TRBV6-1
TGTGCCAGCAGTGAAGACGACAGGAGCACAGATACGCAGTATTTT
CASSEDDRSTDTQYF